The rows below give T cell receptor beta chains drawn from one sample of a study of response to subunit inactivated influenza vaccine. TCRdb reprocessed the RT-PCR reads via MiXCR and lists one record per CDR3 protein. The sample carries 150,000 to 200,000 distinct CDR3 sequences, over 9.5% recorded once. This sample was shared with a second study, whose subject was T cells expressing NK-cell markers.

This specimen was CD8+ T cells sorted from PBMCs, taken 12 days after vaccination. The receptors come from a man aged 50 to 59 who received an inactivated influenza vaccine. The CDR3 runs from the conserved cysteine through the conserved F or W. D genes are given only for firm matches. Rows may omit the clone size; those that give it use once, few, many or a size class.

V	D	size	J	CDR3	DNA
TRBV7-2	TRBD2	.	TRBJ2-1	CASSFLGAGGSNEQFF	TGTGCCAGCAGCTTCCTCGGAGCGGGAGGGTCCAATGAGCAGTTCTTC
TRBV7-9	.	few	TRBJ2-7	CASSPHDPSYEQYF	TGTGCCAGCAGTCCTCACGACCCTTCCTACGAGCAGTACTTC
TRBV29-1	TRBD2	.	TRBJ2-7	CSVVGGSGYEQYF	TGCAGCGTTGTGGGCGGGAGCGGATACGAGCAGTACTTC
TRBV12-3/TRBV12-4	.	.	TRBJ1-2	CASSSPEEHPTYGYTF	TGTGCCAGCAGTTCCCCGGAGGAACACCCGACTTATGGCTACACCTTC
TRBV10-3	.	.	TRBJ1-2	CAIGGPGVPGYTF	TGTGCCATTGGGGGGCCAGGGGTTCCCGGCTACACCTTC
TRBV20-1	.	many	TRBJ2-7	CSALPAISYEQYF	TGCAGTGCCCTCCCGGCTATCTCCTACGAGCAGTACTTC
TRBV10-3	.	few	TRBJ1-4	CAISGATTNEKLFF	TGTGCCATCAGTGGGGCAACAACTAATGAAAAACTGTTTTTT
TRBV4-3	.	.	TRBJ2-3	CASSQDSVTATDTQYF	TGCGCCAGCAGCCAAGATTCCGTTACAGCCACAGATACGCAGTATTTT
TRBV4-2	.	.	TRBJ2-1	CASSLGLGVSYNEQFF	TGTGCCAGCAGCCTAGGGTTGGGGGTCTCCTACAATGAGCAGTTCTTC
TRBV28	.	.	TRBJ2-3	CASSFTGLSDTQYF	TGTGCCAGCAGTTTTACTGGACTTTCAGATACGCAGTATTTT
TRBV4-3	.	.	TRBJ1-1	CASSQGPGNTEAFF	TGCGCCAGCAGCCAAGGTCCAGGGAACACTGAAGCTTTCTTT
TRBV29-1	.	many	TRBJ2-1	CSVLGRRSEQFF	TGCAGCGTTTTGGGCCGGCGAAGTGAGCAGTTCTTC
TRBV5-1	.	.	TRBJ1-1	CASSLAAYPGTEAFF	TGCGCCAGCAGCTTGGCCGCGTATCCAGGCACTGAAGCTTTCTTT
TRBV12-3/TRBV12-4	TRBD2	.	TRBJ2-5	CASSSPSGAPQETQYF	TGTGCCAGCAGTTCACCTAGCGGCGCCCCCCAAGAGACCCAGTACTTC
TRBV7-9	.	many	TRBJ2-7	CASSHESSYEQYF	TGTGCCAGCAGCCACGAGAGCTCCTACGAGCAGTACTTC
TRBV5-6	.	.	TRBJ2-3	CPSSETDTQYF	TGTCCCAGCAGCGAAACAGATACGCAGTATTTT
TRBV7-8	.	many	TRBJ2-7	CASSLMAESYEQYF	TGTGCCAGCAGCCTCATGGCGGAAAGCTACGAGCAGTACTTC
TRBV4-3	TRBD1	.	TRBJ2-1	CASSQVWTGGEHEQFF	TGCGCCAGCAGCCAAGTATGGACAGGGGGGGAACATGAGCAGTTCTTC
TRBV10-3	TRBD2	.	TRBJ2-7	CAISESELAGVNYERYF	TGTGCCATCAGTGAGTCCGAACTAGCGGGAGTTAACTACGAGCGGTACTTC
TRBV11-2	.	many	TRBJ2-4	CASSLERMDGGNDHIQYF	TGTGCCAGCAGCTTAGAAAGAATGGACGGCGGGAATGATCACATTCAGTACTTC
TRBV27	.	.	TRBJ2-1	CASSAASPGNEQFF	TGTGCCAGCAGCGCAGCTAGCCCCGGGAATGAGCAGTTCTTC
TRBV29-1	TRBD1	many	TRBJ2-4	CSVLDRGAKNIQYF	TGCAGCGTCCTGGACAGGGGAGCCAAAAACATTCAGTACTTC
TRBV6-5	TRBD2	.	TRBJ2-7	CASSYRTSGTYEQYF	TGTGCCAGCAGTTACAGGACTAGCGGAACCTACGAGCAGTACTTC
TRBV10-3	.	.	TRBJ2-7	CATAGANSYEQYF	TGTGCCACCGCTGGGGCTAACTCCTACGAGCAGTACTTC